Detailed here is one T cell receptor (beta chain). Method: immunoSEQ multiplex PCR; TCRdb's copy keeps in-frame clones and lacks some. The data show roughly 2.5 million clones, about 92% seen once. The data derive from a study of shared clonotypes between healthy human individuals. This clonotype originated in a young man in good health. Sequencing input: naive CD4+ T cells sorted from blood. As to subset: CD45RA+ positively selected.

The CDR3 DNA is TGCGCCAGCAGCTCAGGGGGCGGGAGGGATACGCAGTATTTT. Amino acid sequence: CASSSGGGRDTQYF. The rearrangement joins TRBV5-1 to TRBJ2-3; the D gene could be TRBD1 or TRBD2 (8 bases each). Trimming pared 3 bases from V and 6 bases from J, leaving 14 bases between. This CDR3 is 14 amino acids long. CDR1 and CDR2 (germline): SGHRS, YFSETQ.